Following are 3 T cell receptor beta chains from one sample sequenced in a study of cytomegalovirus exposure and HLA in healthy donors. A multiplex PCR was run with 60 Vbeta primers and 13 Jbeta primers. Using immunoSEQ multiplex PCR, the repertoire was profiled, and TCRdb retains in-frame clones only, with some absent. The sample gives some 170,000 clones, under 80% of which show up once; 2% to 2.5% is in the top ten. The specimen sequenced was PBMCs. These receptor sequences come from a human donor in good health.

This chain connects TRBV7-3 to TRBJ2-2, with 7 positions matching TRBD1. Germline trimming cut 5 bases from V and 7 bases from J; bases unmatched to any gene: 4. The V gene's germline CDR1 is SGHTA and CDR2 FQGTGA. The CDR3 extends over 13 amino acids. The DNA for the CDR3 is TGTGCCAGCAGCCGCGACAGGGTCGGGGAGCTGTTTTTT. Its translation: CASSRDRVGELFF.

This clone was counted a few times. The chain is built from TRBV10-1 and TRBJ1-1; D is uncertain. This CDR3 is built from 12 residues. V was cut by 3 bases and J by 3 bases, with 5 bases left in between. The V gene's germline CDR1 is WNHNN and CDR2 SYGVQD (reference sequence). The CDR3 spells CASSDPYTEAFF. The CDR3, as DNA: TGCGCCAGCAGTGACCCCTACACTGAAGCTTTCTTT.

The gene calls are TRBV6-5 and TRBJ1-1; D possibly corresponds to TRBD1 (6 bases). V shed 5 bases and J shed 0 bases, with 10 bases lying between them. Germline values: CDR1 MNHEY, CDR2 SVGAGI. The CDR3 is 14 residues long. DNA for the CDR3: TGTGCCAGCAGTCCGGGACATATGAACACTGAAGCTTTCTTT. Its protein is CASSPGHMNTEAFF.